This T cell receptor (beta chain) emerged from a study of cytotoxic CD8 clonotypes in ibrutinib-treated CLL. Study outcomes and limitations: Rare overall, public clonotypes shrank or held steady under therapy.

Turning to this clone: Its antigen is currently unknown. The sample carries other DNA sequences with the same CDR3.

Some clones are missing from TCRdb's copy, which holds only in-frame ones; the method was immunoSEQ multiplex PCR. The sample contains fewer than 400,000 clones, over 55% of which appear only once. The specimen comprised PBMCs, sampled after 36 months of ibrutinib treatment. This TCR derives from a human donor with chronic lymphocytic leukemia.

CDR3 amino acids: CSARDYEQYF. DNA for the CDR3: TGCAGTGCTCGCGACTACGAGCAGTACTTC. This chain connects TRBV20-1 to TRBJ2-7, with D uncertain. The V end was cut by 5 bases, the J end by 3 bases, with 5 bases between. Germline V gene data show CDR1 as DFQATT and CDR2 as SNEGSKA (reference sequence). The CDR3 length is 10 residues.